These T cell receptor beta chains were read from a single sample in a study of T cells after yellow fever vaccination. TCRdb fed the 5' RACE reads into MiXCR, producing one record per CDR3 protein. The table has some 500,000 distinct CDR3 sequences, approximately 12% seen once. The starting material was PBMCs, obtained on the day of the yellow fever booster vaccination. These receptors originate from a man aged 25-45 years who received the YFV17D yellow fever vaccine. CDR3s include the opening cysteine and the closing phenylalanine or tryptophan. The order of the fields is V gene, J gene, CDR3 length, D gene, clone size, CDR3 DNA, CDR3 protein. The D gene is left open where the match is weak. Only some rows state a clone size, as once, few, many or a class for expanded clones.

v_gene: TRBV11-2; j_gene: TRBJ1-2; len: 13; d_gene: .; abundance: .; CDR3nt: TGTGCCAGCAGCATAGGGACTAGCTATGGCTACACCTTC; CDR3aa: CASSIGTSYGYTF
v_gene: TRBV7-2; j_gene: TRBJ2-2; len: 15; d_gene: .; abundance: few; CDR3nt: TGTGCCAGCAGCTTAGGGGGTCTATACACCGGGGAGCTGTTTTTT; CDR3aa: CASSLGGLYTGELFF
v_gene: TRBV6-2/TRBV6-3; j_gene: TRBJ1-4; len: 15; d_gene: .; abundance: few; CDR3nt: TGTGCCAGCAGTTACTTCCGGCGGCTGGGAGAAAAACTGTTTTTT; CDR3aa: CASSYFRRLGEKLFF
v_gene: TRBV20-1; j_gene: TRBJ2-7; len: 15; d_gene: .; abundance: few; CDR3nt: TGCAGTGCTAGAGATCCGGAGAAGGGGAGCTACGAGCAGTACTTC; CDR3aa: CSARDPEKGSYEQYF
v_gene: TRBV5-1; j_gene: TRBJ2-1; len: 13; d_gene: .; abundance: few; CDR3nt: TGCGCCAGCAGCGCGAGTGAGTCCGCTGAGCAGTTCTTC; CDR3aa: CASSASESAEQFF
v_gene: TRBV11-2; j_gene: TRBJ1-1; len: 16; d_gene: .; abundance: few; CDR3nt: TGTGCCAGCAGCTTAGATTGGGGGGGGATCAACACTGAAGCTTTCTTT; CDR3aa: CASSLDWGGINTEAFF
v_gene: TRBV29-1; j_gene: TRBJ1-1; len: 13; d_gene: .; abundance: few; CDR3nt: TGCAGCCTCATACAGGGCCCGAGCCCTGAAGCTTTCTTT; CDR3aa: CSLIQGPSPEAFF
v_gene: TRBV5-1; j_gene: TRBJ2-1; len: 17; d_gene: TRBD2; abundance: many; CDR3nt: TGCGCCAGCAGCTTCCTTGGCTGGGCGGGAGGTTACAATGAGCAGTTCTTC; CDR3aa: CASSFLGWAGGYNEQFF
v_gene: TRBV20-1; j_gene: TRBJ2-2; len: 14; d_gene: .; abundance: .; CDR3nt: TGCAGTGCTAAGAGAACGGTGTCTCCCGGGGAGCTGTTTTTT; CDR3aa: CSAKRTVSPGELFF
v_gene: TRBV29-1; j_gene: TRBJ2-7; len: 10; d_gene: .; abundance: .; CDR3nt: TGCAGCGTTGAGGACCCGTTAGTTTACTTC; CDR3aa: CSVEDPLVYF
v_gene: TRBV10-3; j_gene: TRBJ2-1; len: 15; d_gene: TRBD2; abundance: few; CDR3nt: TGTGCCATCAGTGAGGCTAGCGGGACTTACAATGAGCAGTTCTTC; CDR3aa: CAISEASGTYNEQFF
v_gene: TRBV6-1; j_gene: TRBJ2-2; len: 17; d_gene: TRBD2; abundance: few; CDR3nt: TGTGCCAGCAGACCGGGACTAGCGGGAGTTTTGTCCGGGGAGCTGTTTTTT; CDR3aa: CASRPGLAGVLSGELFF
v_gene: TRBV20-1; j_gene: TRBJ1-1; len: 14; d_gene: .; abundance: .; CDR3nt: TGCAGTGCTAGATTGGGGGCGCAGAGGACTGAAGCTTTCTTT; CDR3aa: CSARLGAQRTEAFF
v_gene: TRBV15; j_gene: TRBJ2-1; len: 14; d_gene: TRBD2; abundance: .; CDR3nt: TGTGCCACCGGCCCAAGACTAGCGGGAGGGCGGCAGTTCTTC; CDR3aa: CATGPRLAGGRQFF
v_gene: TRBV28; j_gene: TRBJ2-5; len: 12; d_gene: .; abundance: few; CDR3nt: TGTGCCAGCAAAGGTCAGGGGGAGACCCAGTACTTC; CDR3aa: CASKGQGETQYF
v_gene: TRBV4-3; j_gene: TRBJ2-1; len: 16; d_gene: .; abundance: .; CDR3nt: TGCGCCAGCAGCCAAGATATCGGCCCCTCCTACAATGAGCAGTTCTTC; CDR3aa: CASSQDIGPSYNEQFF
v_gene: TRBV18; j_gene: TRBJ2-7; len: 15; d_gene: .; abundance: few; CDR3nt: TGTGCCAGCTCACCACGGGACACCCGCTCCTACGAGCAGTACTTC; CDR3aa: CASSPRDTRSYEQYF
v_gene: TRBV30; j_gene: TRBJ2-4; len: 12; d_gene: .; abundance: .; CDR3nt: TGTGCCTGGAGAGAGTTCGGAAACATTCAGTACTTC; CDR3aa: CAWREFGNIQYF
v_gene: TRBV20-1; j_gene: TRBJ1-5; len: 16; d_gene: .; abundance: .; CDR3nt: TGCAGTGCTAGAGAATTTCGTTCATATAGCAATCAGCCCCAGCATTTT; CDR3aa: CSAREFRSYSNQPQHF
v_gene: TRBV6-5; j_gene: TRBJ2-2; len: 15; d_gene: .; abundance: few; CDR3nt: TGTGCCAGCAGTTACTTCGGGACTTACACCGGGGAGCTGTTTTTT; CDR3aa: CASSYFGTYTGELFF
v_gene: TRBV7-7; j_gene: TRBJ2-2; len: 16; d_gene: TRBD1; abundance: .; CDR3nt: TGTGCTAGCAGCTCATCGACAGGGGGCAACGCCGGGGAGCTGTTTTTT; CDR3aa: CASSSSTGGNAGELFF
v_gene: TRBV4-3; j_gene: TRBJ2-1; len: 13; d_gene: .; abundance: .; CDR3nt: TGCGCCAGCAGCCAAGATAACCAGAGTGAGCAGTTCTTC; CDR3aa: CASSQDNQSEQFF
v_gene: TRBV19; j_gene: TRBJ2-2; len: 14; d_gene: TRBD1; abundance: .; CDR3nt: TGTGCCAGTACGGGGACAGAGAACACCGGGGAGCTGTTTTTT; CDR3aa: CASTGTENTGELFF
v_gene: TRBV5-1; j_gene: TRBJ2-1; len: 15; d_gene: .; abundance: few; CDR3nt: TGCGCCAGCAGCCCGGCAGGACTCACTTACAATGAGCAGTTCTTC; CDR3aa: CASSPAGLTYNEQFF
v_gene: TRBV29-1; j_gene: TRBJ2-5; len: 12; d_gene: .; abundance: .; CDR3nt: TGCAGCGTTGCCGGGGGAGAAGAGACCCAGTACTTC; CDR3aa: CSVAGGEETQYF
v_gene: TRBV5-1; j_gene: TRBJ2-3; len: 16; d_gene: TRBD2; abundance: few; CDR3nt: TGCGCCAGCAGCCCCCCACTAGCGGGAGGGGGAGATACGCAGTATTTT; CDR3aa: CASSPPLAGGGDTQYF
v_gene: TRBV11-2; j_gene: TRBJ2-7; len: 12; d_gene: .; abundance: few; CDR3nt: TGTGCCAGCAGCCCGGACGGGGTTAGGCAGTACTTC; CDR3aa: CASSPDGVRQYF
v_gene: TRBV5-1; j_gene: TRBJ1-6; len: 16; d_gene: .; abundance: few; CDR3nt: TGCGCCAGCAGCTCATCCGGGAGCCACTATAATTCACCCCTCCACTTT; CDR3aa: CASSSSGSHYNSPLHF
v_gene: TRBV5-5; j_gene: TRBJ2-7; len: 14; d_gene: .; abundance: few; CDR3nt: TGTGCCAGCAGCCTAGGGGTTTGGAGAAACGAGCAGTACTTC; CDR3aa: CASSLGVWRNEQYF
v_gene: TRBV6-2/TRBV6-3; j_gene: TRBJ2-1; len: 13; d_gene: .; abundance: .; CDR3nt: TGTGCCAGCAGAGATACTAGTTTTAATGAGCAGTTCTTC; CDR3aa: CASRDTSFNEQFF
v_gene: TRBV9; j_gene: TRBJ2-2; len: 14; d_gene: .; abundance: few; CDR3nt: TGTGCCAGCAGCCAAGTTGACGGCACCGGGGAGCTGTTTTTT; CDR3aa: CASSQVDGTGELFF
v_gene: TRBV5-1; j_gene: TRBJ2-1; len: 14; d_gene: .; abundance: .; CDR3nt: TGCGCCAGCAGCTTGGGGCAGGCGTGGGGTGAGCAGTTCTTC; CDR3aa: CASSLGQAWGEQFF
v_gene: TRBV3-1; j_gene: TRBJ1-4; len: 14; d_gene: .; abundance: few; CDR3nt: TGTGCCAGCAGCCAAGAAGGTCGCGGAGAAAAACTGTTTTTT; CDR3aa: CASSQEGRGEKLFF
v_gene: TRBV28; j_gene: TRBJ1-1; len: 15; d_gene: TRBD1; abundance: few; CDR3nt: TGTGCCAGCAGTTTTGTGGACAGGCTGGGTACTGAAGCTTTCTTT; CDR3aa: CASSFVDRLGTEAFF
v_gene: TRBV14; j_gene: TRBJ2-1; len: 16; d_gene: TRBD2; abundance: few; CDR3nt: TGTGCCAGCAGCCGGTGGACTAGCGTTGCTTACAATGAGCAGTTCTTC; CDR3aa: CASSRWTSVAYNEQFF
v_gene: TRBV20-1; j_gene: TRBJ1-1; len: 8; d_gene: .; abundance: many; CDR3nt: TGCAGTGCCAGGGAAGCTTTCTTT; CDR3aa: CSAREAFF
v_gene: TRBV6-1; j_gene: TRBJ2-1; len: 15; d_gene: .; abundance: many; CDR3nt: TGTGCCAGCAGCCAAGGGCTAACAGACTACAATGAGCAGTTCTTC; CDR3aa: CASSQGLTDYNEQFF
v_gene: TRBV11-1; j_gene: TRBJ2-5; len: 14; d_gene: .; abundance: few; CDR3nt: TGTGCCAGCTCCGCGTTAGGCTATGAAGAGACCCAGTACTTC; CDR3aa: CASSALGYEETQYF
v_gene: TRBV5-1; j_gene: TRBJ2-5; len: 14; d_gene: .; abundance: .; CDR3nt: TGCGCCAGCAGCTTGGAGAGACTGCAAGAGACCCAGTACTTC; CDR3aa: CASSLERLQETQYF
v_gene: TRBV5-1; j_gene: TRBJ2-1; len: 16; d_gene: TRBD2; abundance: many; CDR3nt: TGCGCCAGCAGCACTTGGGAGGCTAGCGGTTACAATGAGCAGTTCTTC; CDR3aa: CASSTWEASGYNEQFF
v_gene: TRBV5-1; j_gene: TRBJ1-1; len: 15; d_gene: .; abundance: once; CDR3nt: TGCGCCAGCAGCTTGGGGACAGTATTGAACACTGAAGCTTTCTTT; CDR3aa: CASSLGTVLNTEAFF
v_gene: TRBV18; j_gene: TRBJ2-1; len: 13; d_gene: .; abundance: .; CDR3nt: TGTGCCAGCTCAGTTCTGGAGGGCAATGAGCAGTTCTTC; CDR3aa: CASSVLEGNEQFF
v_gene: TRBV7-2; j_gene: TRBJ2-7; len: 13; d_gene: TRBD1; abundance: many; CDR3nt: TGTGCCAGCAGCCGGGACAGGGAGGGCGAGCAGTACTTC; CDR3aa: CASSRDREGEQYF
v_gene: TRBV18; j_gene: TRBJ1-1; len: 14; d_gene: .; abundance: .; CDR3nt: TGTGCCAGCTCACCACCTGGGACTTGGACTGAAGCTTTCTTT; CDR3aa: CASSPPGTWTEAFF
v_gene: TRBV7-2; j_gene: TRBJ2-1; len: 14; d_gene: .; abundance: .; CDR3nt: TGTGCCAGCAGCTTCCGGGACACTCTTCATGAGCAGTTCTTC; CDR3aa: CASSFRDTLHEQFF
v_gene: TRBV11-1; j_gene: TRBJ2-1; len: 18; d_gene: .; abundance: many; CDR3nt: TGTGCCAGCAGTCTCGGGACACAGTTAGTGTGGGGGATCAATGAGCAGTTCTTC; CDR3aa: CASSLGTQLVWGINEQFF
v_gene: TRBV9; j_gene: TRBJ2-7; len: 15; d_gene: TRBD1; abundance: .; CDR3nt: TGTGCCAGCAGCGTAGCCCCGGACAGGGACTACGAGCAGTACTTC; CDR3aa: CASSVAPDRDYEQYF
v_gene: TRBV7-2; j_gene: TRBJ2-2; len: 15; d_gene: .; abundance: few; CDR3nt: TGTGCCAGCAGCCTCGGGCAGGGAGGAGCCGGGGAGCTGTTTTTT; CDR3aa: CASSLGQGGAGELFF
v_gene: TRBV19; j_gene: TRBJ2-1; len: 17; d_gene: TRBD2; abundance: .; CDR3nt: TGTGCCAGTAGCTGGGGGGCACCCATAGCGGGAGTCGGTGAGCAGTTCTTC; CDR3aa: CASSWGAPIAGVGEQFF
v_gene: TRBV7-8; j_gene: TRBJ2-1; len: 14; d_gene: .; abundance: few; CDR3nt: TGTGCCAGCAGCCCCAGACAGGCGCCGGCTGAGCAGTTCTTC; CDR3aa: CASSPRQAPAEQFF
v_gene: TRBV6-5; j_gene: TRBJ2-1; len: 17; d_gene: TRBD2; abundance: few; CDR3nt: TGTGCCAGCAGTTATTCCGGACTAGCGGGAGCCTACAATGAGCAGTTCTTC; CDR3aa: CASSYSGLAGAYNEQFF